This T cell receptor beta chain was profiled in a study of beta chain features in type 1 diabetes. The study's findings and limits: All four CD4+ subsets of Type 1 diabetes patients contained TCRB CDR3s that were moderately but significantly shorter. Patients with type 1 diabetes carried fewer insertions and had more deletions at their VDJ junctions.

Donors contributed one heparinised blood draw apiece, averaging approximately 100 mL. Using CD45RO/CCR7/CD25/CD127/CD95/CD27, CD4+ naive, central memory, regulatory and stem cell-like memory cells were sorted. Trimming stripped 3 bases from V and 0 bases from J, with 12 bases between. Germline-derived CDR1 and CDR2 are SGHRS and YFSETQ. The CDR3 extends over 16 amino acids. Isolated RNA was reverse transcribed in full, so expressed TCRB transcripts were sequenced. Roughly 3.6 million reads per sample were averaged for naive, central memory and regulatory samples. Some clones are missing from TCRdb's copy, which holds only in-frame ones; the method was immunoSEQ multiplex PCR. Seen here are almost 350,000 clones, approximately 10% observed once, and the top ten hold approximately 1%. Remarks on this clone: Its antigen is not known.

This receptor was obtained from a young man with type 1 diabetes. This sequence joins TRBV5-1 and TRBJ2-2; D is perhaps TRBD1 (5 bases). Sequences were obtained from central memory CD4+ T cells from blood. The CDR3 sequence: CASSSKDITNTGELFF. The CDR3, as DNA: TGCGCCAGCAGCTCCAAGGACATAACGAACACCGGGGAGCTGTTTTTT.